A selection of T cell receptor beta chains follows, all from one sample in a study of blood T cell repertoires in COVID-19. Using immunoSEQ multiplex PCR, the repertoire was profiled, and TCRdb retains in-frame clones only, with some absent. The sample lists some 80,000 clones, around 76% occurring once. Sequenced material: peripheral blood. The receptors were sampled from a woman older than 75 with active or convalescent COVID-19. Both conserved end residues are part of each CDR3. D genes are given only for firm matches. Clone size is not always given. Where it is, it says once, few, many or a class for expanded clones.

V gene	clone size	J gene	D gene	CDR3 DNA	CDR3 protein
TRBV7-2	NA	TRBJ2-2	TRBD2	TGTGCCAGCAGCTTAAGCCCTAGCGGGGTAGCCGGGGAGCTGTTTTTT	CASSLSPSGVAGELFF
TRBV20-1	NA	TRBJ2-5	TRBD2	TGCAGTGCTAGTCTGGCGGGGGGGCCGCAGACCCAGTACTTC	CSASLAGGPQTQYF
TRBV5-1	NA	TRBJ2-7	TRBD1	TGCGCCAGCAGCTTGGGGACAGGGGGAAACTACGAGCAGTACTTC	CASSLGTGGNYEQYF
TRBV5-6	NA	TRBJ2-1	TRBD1	TGTGCCAGCAACAGGGGCTACAATGAGCAGTTCTTC	CASNRGYNEQFF
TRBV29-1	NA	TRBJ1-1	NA	TGCAGCCTTTGGACTGACCCGCGCACTGAAGCTTTCTTT	CSLWTDPRTEAFF
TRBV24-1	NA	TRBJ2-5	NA	TGTGCCACCAGTGATTTGTCACAGCAAGAGACCCAGTACTTC	CATSDLSQQETQYF
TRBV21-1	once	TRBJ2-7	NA	TGTGCCAGCAGCAAAACTATGTGGGGGCGGAGGCGGCAGTACTTC	CASSKTMWGRRRQYF
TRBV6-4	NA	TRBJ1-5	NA	TGTGCCAGCAGTGACTTGGGACAAATTGGCAATCAGCCCCAGCATTTT	CASSDLGQIGNQPQHF
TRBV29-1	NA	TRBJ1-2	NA	TGCAGCGTTGAGGGTGGACAGTACTATGGCTACACCTTC	CSVEGGQYYGYTF
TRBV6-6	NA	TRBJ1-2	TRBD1	TGTGCCAGCAGTAAAGGGACAGAAAACTATGGCTACACCTTC	CASSKGTENYGYTF
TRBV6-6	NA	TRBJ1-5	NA	TGTGCCAGCAGTTACGACGGACAGAATCAACAGCCCCAGCATTTT	CASSYDGQNQQPQHF
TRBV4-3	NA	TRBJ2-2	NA	TGCGCCAGCAGCCAGGAGGACAGACGAACCGGGGAGCTGTTTTTT	CASSQEDRRTGELFF
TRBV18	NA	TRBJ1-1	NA	TGTGCCAGCTCACCACCCGACTTGAACACTGAAGCTTTCTTT	CASSPPDLNTEAFF
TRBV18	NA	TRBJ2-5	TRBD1	TGTGCCAGCTCACCGGGACAGGGGAAGACCCAGTACTTC	CASSPGQGKTQYF
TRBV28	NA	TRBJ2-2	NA	TGTGCCAGCAGTTTTCGGCGGGATCGCACCGGGGAGCTGTTTTTT	CASSFRRDRTGELFF
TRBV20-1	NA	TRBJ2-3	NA	TGCAGTGCTAGTCCAGGACGGGGGAGCACAGATACGCAGTATTTT	CSASPGRGSTDTQYF
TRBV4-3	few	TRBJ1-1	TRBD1	TGCGCCAGCAGCCCCAGGGGGCAGGGAGGATCTGTCTTGTTGAATGAAGCTTTCTTT	CASSPRGQGGSVLLNEAFF
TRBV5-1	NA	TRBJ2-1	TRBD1	TGCGCCAGCAGCCGACGGGAACAGGGGGCGGGAAATGAGCAGTTCTTC	CASSRREQGAGNEQFF
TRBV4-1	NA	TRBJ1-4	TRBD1	TGCGCCAGCAGCCAGGGGGACAGGGGTCGCGAAAAACTGTTTTTT	CASSQGDRGREKLFF
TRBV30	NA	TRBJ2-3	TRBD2	TGTGCCTGGAGTGAGGCCGGGGGGGGTGCAGATACGCAGTATTTT	CAWSEAGGGADTQYF
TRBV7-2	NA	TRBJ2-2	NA	TGTGCCAGCAGCTTGGACTTTAACACCGGGGAGCTGTTTTTT	CASSLDFNTGELFF
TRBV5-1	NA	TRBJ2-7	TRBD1	TGCGCCAGCAGCCTTGACAGGGGCCAACAGTACTTC	CASSLDRGQQYF
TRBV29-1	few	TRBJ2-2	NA	TGCAGCGTTCAGCGACCAGGGACTACCGGGGAGCTGTTTTTT	CSVQRPGTTGELFF
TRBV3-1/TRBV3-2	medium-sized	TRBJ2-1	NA	TGTGCCAGCAGCCGACAAAGCGGTTTCCTCAATGAGCAGTTCTTC	CASSRQSGFLNEQFF
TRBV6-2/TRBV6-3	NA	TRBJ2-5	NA	TGTGCCAGCAGTTACGGGGACACGATACAAGAGACCCAGTACTTC	CASSYGDTIQETQYF
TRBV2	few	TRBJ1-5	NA	TGTGCCAGCAGCCGACCCCCGGCAGGTTTCAATCAGCCCCAGCATTTT	CASSRPPAGFNQPQHF
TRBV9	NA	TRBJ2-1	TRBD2	TGTGCCAGCAGAGCCGGGACTAGAAGCAATGAGCAGTTCTTC	CASRAGTRSNEQFF
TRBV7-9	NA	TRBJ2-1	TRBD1	TGTGCCAGCAGCGACGACTCCACCCCGGGACAGGGATTGGCCCAGTTCTTC	CASSDDSTPGQGLAQFF
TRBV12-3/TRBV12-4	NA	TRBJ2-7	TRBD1	TGTGCCAGCAGCTCCGACAGGGGCTACGAGCAGTACTTC	CASSSDRGYEQYF
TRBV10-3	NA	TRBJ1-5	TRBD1	TGTGCCATCAGTGAGCCACAGGGGTTTCGTCATTTT	CAISEPQGFRHF
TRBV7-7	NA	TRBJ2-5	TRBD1	TGTGCTAGCAGCAGGGGACAGGGGGTCCAAGAGACCCAGTACTTC	CASSRGQGVQETQYF
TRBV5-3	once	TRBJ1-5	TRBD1	TGTGCCAGAAGCTTGGGGACCGGGACAGAGAATCAGCCCCAGCATTTT	CARSLGTGTENQPQHF
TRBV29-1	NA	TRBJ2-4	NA	TGCAGCGCCCGGGACTCAGTAGCCAAAAACATTCAGTACTTC	CSARDSVAKNIQYF
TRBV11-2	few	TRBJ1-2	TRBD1	TGTGCCAGCAGCTTAGGGGACAGCCCTTACTATGGCTACACCTTC	CASSLGDSPYYGYTF
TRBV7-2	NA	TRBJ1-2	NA	TGTGCCAGCAGCCCGGACAGAAACTATGGCTACACCTTC	CASSPDRNYGYTF
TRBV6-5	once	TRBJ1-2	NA	TGTGCCAGCACCCCAGGGCTCTATGGCTACACCTTC	CASTPGLYGYTF
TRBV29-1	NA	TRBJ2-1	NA	TGCAGCGTTGCAGCTAGCAATGAGCAGTTCTTC	CSVAASNEQFF
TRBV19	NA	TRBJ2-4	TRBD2	TGTGCCAGTAGTAGCCAGGGAGGGAACATTCAGTACTTC	CASSSQGGNIQYF
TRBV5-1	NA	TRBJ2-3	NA	TGCGCCAGCAGCTTGGACAGACATCCAGATACGCAGTATTTT	CASSLDRHPDTQYF
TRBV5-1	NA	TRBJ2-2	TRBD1	TGCGCCAGCAGCCCTGGACAGGAGACCGGGGAGCTGTTTTTT	CASSPGQETGELFF
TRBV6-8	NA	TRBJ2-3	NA	TGTGCCAGCAGTTACTCTGATCCGGGGGAAGTCACAGATACGCAGTATTTT	CASSYSDPGEVTDTQYF
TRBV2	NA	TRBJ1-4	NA	TGTGCCAGCAGTGAGGGGGCAGCCGTTGAGGAAAAACTGTTTTTT	CASSEGAAVEEKLFF
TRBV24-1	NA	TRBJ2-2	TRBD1	TGTGCCACCAGTGAGTCAACGGGACAGACGAACACCGGGGAGCTGTTTTTT	CATSESTGQTNTGELFF
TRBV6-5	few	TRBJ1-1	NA	TGTGCCAGCAGTTACTCGAGGCAGGGAGAAGCTTTCTTT	CASSYSRQGEAFF
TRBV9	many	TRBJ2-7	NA	TGTGCCAGCAGCGTAAATTCCCCCCATAACGTGAGGAGCTTGGAGTACTTC	CASSVNSPHNVRSLEYF
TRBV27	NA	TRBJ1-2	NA	TGTGCCAGCAGTTTATCGCGCCCCGCTTGGGGGGTGGGGGATGGCTACACCTTC	CASSLSRPAWGVGDGYTF